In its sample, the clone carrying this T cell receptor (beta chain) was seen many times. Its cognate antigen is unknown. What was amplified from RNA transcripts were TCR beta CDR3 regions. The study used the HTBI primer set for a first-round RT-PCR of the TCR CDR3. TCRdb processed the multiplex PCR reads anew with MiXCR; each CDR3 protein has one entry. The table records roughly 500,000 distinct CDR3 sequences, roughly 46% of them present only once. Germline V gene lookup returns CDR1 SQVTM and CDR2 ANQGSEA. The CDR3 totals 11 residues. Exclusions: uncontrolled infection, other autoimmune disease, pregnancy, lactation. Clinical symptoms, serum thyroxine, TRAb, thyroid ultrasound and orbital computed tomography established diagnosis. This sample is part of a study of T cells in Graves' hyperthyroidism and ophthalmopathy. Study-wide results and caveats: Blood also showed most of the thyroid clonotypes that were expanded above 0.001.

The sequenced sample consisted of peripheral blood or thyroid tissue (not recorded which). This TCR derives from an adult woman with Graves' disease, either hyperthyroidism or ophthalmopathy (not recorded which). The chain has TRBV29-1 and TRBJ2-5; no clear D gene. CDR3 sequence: CAHRNQETQYF. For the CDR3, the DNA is TGCGCCCATCGGAACCAAGAGACCCAGTACTTC.